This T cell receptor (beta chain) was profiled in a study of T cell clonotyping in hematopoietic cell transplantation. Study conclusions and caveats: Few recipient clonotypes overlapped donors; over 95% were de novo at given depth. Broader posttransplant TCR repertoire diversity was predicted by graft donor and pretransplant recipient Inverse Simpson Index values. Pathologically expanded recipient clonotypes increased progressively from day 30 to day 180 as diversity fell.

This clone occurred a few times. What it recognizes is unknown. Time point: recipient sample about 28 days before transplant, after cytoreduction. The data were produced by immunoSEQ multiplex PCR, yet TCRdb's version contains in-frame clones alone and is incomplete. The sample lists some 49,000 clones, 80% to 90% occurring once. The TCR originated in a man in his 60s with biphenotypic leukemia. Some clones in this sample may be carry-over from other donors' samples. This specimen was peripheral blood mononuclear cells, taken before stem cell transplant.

The CDR3 loop is CAISERTGGAFF. CDR3 nucleotide sequence: TGTGCCATCAGTGAGCGGACAGGGGGAGCTTTCTTT. The chain links TRBV10-3 to TRBJ1-1; 10 bases match TRBD1. The V and J ends lost 2 bases and 10 bases, in that order; junction bases with no gene match: 1. This CDR3 is built from 12 residues. Germline CDR1 ENHRY, CDR2 SYGVKD.